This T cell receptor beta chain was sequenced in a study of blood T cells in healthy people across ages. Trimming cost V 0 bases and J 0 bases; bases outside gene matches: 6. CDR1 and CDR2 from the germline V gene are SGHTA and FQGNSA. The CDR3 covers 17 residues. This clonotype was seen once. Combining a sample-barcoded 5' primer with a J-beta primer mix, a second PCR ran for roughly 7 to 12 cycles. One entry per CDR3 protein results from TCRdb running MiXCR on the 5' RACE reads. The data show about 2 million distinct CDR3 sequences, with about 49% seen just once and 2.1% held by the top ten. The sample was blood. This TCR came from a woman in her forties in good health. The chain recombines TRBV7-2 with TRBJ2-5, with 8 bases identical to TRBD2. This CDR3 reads CASSLAPAGVNQETQYF. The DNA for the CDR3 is TGTGCCAGCAGCTTAGCCCCAGCGGGGGTAAACCAAGAGACCCAGTACTTC.